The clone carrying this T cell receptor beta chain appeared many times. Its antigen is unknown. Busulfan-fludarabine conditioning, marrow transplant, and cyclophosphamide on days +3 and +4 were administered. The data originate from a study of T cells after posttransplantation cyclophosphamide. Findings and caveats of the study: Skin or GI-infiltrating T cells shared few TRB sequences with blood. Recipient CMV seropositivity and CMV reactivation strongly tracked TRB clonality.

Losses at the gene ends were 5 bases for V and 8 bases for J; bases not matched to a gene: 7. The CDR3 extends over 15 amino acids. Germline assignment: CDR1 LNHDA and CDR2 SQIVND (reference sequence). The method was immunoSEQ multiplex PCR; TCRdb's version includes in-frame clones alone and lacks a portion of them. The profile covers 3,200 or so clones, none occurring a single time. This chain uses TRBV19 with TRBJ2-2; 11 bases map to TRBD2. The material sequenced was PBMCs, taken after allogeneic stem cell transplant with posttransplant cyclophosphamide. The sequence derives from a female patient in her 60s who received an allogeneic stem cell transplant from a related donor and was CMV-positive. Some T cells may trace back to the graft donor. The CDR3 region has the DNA TGTGCCAGTAGTCCAAAGACTAGCGGGATAGGGGAGCTGTTTTTT. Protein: CASSPKTSGIGELFF.